The rows below give T cell receptor beta chains drawn from one sample of a study of blood T cell repertoires in COVID-19. Assay used: immunoSEQ multiplex PCR; TCRdb lists only in-frame clones, some missing. The sample includes about 160,000 clones, about 83% of them seen just once. The material sequenced was peripheral blood. These receptors were obtained from a man between 60 and 75 years old with acute or convalescent COVID-19. CDR3s include the opening cysteine and the closing phenylalanine or tryptophan. The order of the fields is V gene, J gene, clone size, D gene, CDR3 DNA, CDR3 protein. The D gene is left open where the match is weak. Clone size is given for some rows only: seen once, a few or many times, or a class if the clone is expanded.

V gene: TRBV2
J gene: TRBJ1-5
clone size: NA
D gene: TRBD1
CDR3 DNA: TGTGCCAGCAGACAGGGGGAAAATCAGCCCCAGCATTTT
CDR3 protein: CASRQGENQPQHF

V gene: TRBV6-6
J gene: TRBJ2-3
clone size: NA
D gene: NA
CDR3 DNA: TGTGCCAGCAGTTACGCAGGGGGAGGATACGATACGCAGTATTTT
CDR3 protein: CASSYAGGGYDTQYF

V gene: TRBV30
J gene: TRBJ1-1
clone size: NA
D gene: NA
CDR3 DNA: TGTGCCTGGAGGGGGGGGAATGAAGCTTTCTTT
CDR3 protein: CAWRGGNEAFF

V gene: TRBV2
J gene: TRBJ1-4
clone size: NA
D gene: TRBD1
CDR3 DNA: TGTGCCAGCAGAAGACAGGGTAATGAAAAACTGTTTTTT
CDR3 protein: CASRRQGNEKLFF

V gene: TRBV19
J gene: TRBJ2-4
clone size: NA
D gene: NA
CDR3 DNA: TGTGCCAGTAGTACCTCCCCACAGGGCGGCATTCAGTACTTC
CDR3 protein: CASSTSPQGGIQYF

V gene: TRBV19
J gene: TRBJ1-3
clone size: NA
D gene: NA
CDR3 DNA: TGTGCCAGTAGTATTTCCTCGGGACAAGGAAACACCATATATTTT
CDR3 protein: CASSISSGQGNTIYF

V gene: TRBV5-4
J gene: TRBJ2-1
clone size: NA
D gene: TRBD1
CDR3 DNA: TGTGCCAGCAGCTCCCGGGACAGGGGCTGGAATGAGCAGTTCTTC
CDR3 protein: CASSSRDRGWNEQFF

V gene: TRBV5-4
J gene: TRBJ1-2
clone size: once
D gene: NA
CDR3 DNA: TGTGCCAGCAGCCAAGACAGACAGATTAACTATGGCTACACCTTC
CDR3 protein: CASSQDRQINYGYTF

V gene: TRBV29-1
J gene: TRBJ1-2
clone size: NA
D gene: TRBD1
CDR3 DNA: TGCAGCGTTAAGAAAGGACAGGGGCCTAGCTACACCTTC
CDR3 protein: CSVKKGQGPSYTF

V gene: TRBV4-2
J gene: TRBJ1-2
clone size: NA
D gene: NA
CDR3 DNA: TGTGCCAGCAGCCAAGAGGCGGCAGACTATGGCTACACCTTC
CDR3 protein: CASSQEAADYGYTF

V gene: TRBV9
J gene: TRBJ2-3
clone size: NA
D gene: TRBD2
CDR3 DNA: TGTGCCAGCAGCGTAGCTGATAGCGGGGGCCCACATCAGGAAACGCAGTATTTT
CDR3 protein: CASSVADSGGPHQETQYF

V gene: TRBV28
J gene: TRBJ1-5
clone size: NA
D gene: NA
CDR3 DNA: TGTGCCAGCAGTACCCCAGGCAGTCCAAATCAGCCCCAGCATTTT
CDR3 protein: CASSTPGSPNQPQHF

V gene: TRBV28
J gene: TRBJ2-3
clone size: NA
D gene: NA
CDR3 DNA: TGTGCCAGCAGCAGGGACACTAGCACAGATACGCAGTATTTT
CDR3 protein: CASSRDTSTDTQYF

V gene: TRBV29-1
J gene: TRBJ2-5
clone size: NA
D gene: TRBD2
CDR3 DNA: TGCAGCGTATCCCCGTCGGGGGGGTACCAAGAGACCCAGTACTTC
CDR3 protein: CSVSPSGGYQETQYF

V gene: TRBV4-1
J gene: TRBJ1-2
clone size: NA
D gene: NA
CDR3 DNA: TGCGCCAGCAGCCAAGGGGGGCCAAGTCGGGGCTACACCTTC
CDR3 protein: CASSQGGPSRGYTF

V gene: TRBV6-6
J gene: TRBJ2-5
clone size: NA
D gene: NA
CDR3 DNA: TGTGCCAGCGGACTTTTCCTCCAAGAGACCCAGTACTTC
CDR3 protein: CASGLFLQETQYF

V gene: TRBV4-3
J gene: TRBJ2-3
clone size: NA
D gene: NA
CDR3 DNA: TGCGCCAGCAGCCAAGTCACTACCTCCCGCCGGGATACGCAGTATTTT
CDR3 protein: CASSQVTTSRRDTQYF

V gene: TRBV15
J gene: TRBJ1-1
clone size: NA
D gene: NA
CDR3 DNA: TGTGCCACCAGCAGAGGTTTTTCGGGAACCCTTGAAGCTTTCTTT
CDR3 protein: CATSRGFSGTLEAFF

V gene: TRBV5-1
J gene: TRBJ1-1
clone size: NA
D gene: TRBD1
CDR3 DNA: TGCGCCAGCAGCTTGGCTACAGGGGACACTGAAGCTTTCTTT
CDR3 protein: CASSLATGDTEAFF

V gene: TRBV12-5
J gene: TRBJ2-5
clone size: NA
D gene: TRBD1
CDR3 DNA: TGTGTTAGTGGCCGGGACAGGAACTTCGAGACCCAGTACTTC
CDR3 protein: CVSGRDRNFETQYF

V gene: TRBV4-2
J gene: TRBJ2-4
clone size: once
D gene: TRBD1
CDR3 DNA: TGTGCCAGCAGCCAAGATTTTGGGACAGGGGATAACAAAAACATTCAGTACTTC
CDR3 protein: CASSQDFGTGDNKNIQYF

V gene: TRBV19
J gene: TRBJ1-5
clone size: few
D gene: NA
CDR3 DNA: TGTGCCAGTAGTATAGAGGGCTCGGCCCAGCATTTT
CDR3 protein: CASSIEGSAQHF

V gene: TRBV7-3
J gene: TRBJ2-7
clone size: NA
D gene: TRBD1
CDR3 DNA: TGTGCCAGCAGCTTCGACAGGGGCGAGCAGTACTTC
CDR3 protein: CASSFDRGEQYF

V gene: TRBV9
J gene: TRBJ2-2
clone size: NA
D gene: NA
CDR3 DNA: TGTGCCAGCAGCGTAGGAAGCTCCCTAAACACCGGGGAGCTGTTTTTT
CDR3 protein: CASSVGSSLNTGELFF

V gene: TRBV10-3
J gene: TRBJ2-2
clone size: NA
D gene: NA
CDR3 DNA: TGTGCCATCAGTGAGACTAGCAGTGACACCGGGGAGCTGTTTTTT
CDR3 protein: CAISETSSDTGELFF

V gene: TRBV5-6
J gene: TRBJ2-7
clone size: NA
D gene: TRBD1
CDR3 DNA: TGTGCCAGCAGCCGGGACAGCTCGTGGGGGGAGCAGTACTTC
CDR3 protein: CASSRDSSWGEQYF

V gene: TRBV18
J gene: TRBJ1-2
clone size: NA
D gene: NA
CDR3 DNA: TGTGCCAGCTCCCCGAGGGAGTGGGGAAGTGGCTACACCTTC
CDR3 protein: CASSPREWGSGYTF

V gene: TRBV5-1
J gene: TRBJ2-7
clone size: NA
D gene: TRBD1
CDR3 DNA: TGCGCCAGCAGCTTAAGGGGGCGCAATTATGGCGAGCAGTACTTC
CDR3 protein: CASSLRGRNYGEQYF

V gene: TRBV10-3
J gene: TRBJ1-1
clone size: NA
D gene: NA
CDR3 DNA: TGTGCCATCAGTGAACCGGAGATGAACACTGAAGCTTTCTTT
CDR3 protein: CAISEPEMNTEAFF

V gene: TRBV9
J gene: TRBJ2-7
clone size: NA
D gene: NA
CDR3 DNA: TGTGCCAGCAGCGTAGTTTCCGGGGAAATATACGAGCAGTACTTC
CDR3 protein: CASSVVSGEIYEQYF

V gene: TRBV5-6
J gene: TRBJ2-1
clone size: few
D gene: NA
CDR3 DNA: TGTGCCAGCAGCTCGCCGGACAGCTCCTACAATGAGCAGTTCTTC
CDR3 protein: CASSSPDSSYNEQFF

V gene: TRBV7-9
J gene: TRBJ1-6
clone size: NA
D gene: NA
CDR3 DNA: TGTGCCAGCAGCGAGACGACAGGCGGGTCACCCCTCCACTTT
CDR3 protein: CASSETTGGSPLHF

V gene: TRBV7-8
J gene: TRBJ2-1
clone size: NA
D gene: NA
CDR3 DNA: TGTGCCAGCAGCATGTCAGGCGGGGACTACAATGAGCAGTTCTTC
CDR3 protein: CASSMSGGDYNEQFF

V gene: TRBV11-1
J gene: TRBJ2-1
clone size: NA
D gene: NA
CDR3 DNA: TGTGCCAGCAGCTTGGGGGGCTCCTACAATGAGCAGTTCTTC
CDR3 protein: CASSLGGSYNEQFF

V gene: TRBV30
J gene: TRBJ2-5
clone size: once
D gene: NA
CDR3 DNA: TGTGCCTGGTGTCCGGGGGGCAACCAAGAGACCCAGTACTTC
CDR3 protein: CAWCPGGNQETQYF

V gene: TRBV19
J gene: TRBJ2-5
clone size: NA
D gene: NA
CDR3 DNA: TGTGCCAGTAGTAAGCCCCTCGAGATTAGCCCAGGGCGGACCCAGTACTTC
CDR3 protein: CASSKPLEISPGRTQYF

V gene: TRBV5-1
J gene: TRBJ1-1
clone size: NA
D gene: NA
CDR3 DNA: TGCGCCAGCAGCTTGGTCACCCAGATGAACACTGAAGCTTTCTTT
CDR3 protein: CASSLVTQMNTEAFF

V gene: TRBV7-6
J gene: TRBJ1-3
clone size: NA
D gene: TRBD1
CDR3 DNA: TGTGCCAGCAGCTTAAGGACAGGGAACGTTCGTGGCTCTGGAAACACCATATATTTT
CDR3 protein: CASSLRTGNVRGSGNTIYF

V gene: TRBV18
J gene: TRBJ1-5
clone size: NA
D gene: NA
CDR3 DNA: TGTGCCAGCTCACCAGGGGGGAGGAATCAGCCCCAGCATTTT
CDR3 protein: CASSPGGRNQPQHF

V gene: TRBV6-6
J gene: TRBJ1-4
clone size: NA
D gene: NA
CDR3 DNA: TGTGCCAGCAGAGCAAGAGTCCCTGAAAAACTGTTTTTT
CDR3 protein: CASRARVPEKLFF

V gene: TRBV27
J gene: TRBJ2-1
clone size: few
D gene: TRBD2
CDR3 DNA: TGTGCCAGCAGCCATCAACTAGCGGGGGGTCCTAACAATGAGCAGTTCTTC
CDR3 protein: CASSHQLAGGPNNEQFF

V gene: TRBV28
J gene: TRBJ1-5
clone size: few
D gene: NA
CDR3 DNA: TGTGCCAGTGCAACTTTCCGGGGAATGGGCAATCAGCCCCAGCATTTT
CDR3 protein: CASATFRGMGNQPQHF

V gene: TRBV11-2
J gene: TRBJ2-1
clone size: NA
D gene: TRBD1
CDR3 DNA: TGTGCCAGCAGCTCCCTCCGGGACAGGGGGCTTGGAGAGCAGTTCTTC
CDR3 protein: CASSSLRDRGLGEQFF

V gene: TRBV18
J gene: TRBJ1-3
clone size: NA
D gene: NA
CDR3 DNA: TGTGCCAGCTCGACAGCTGGAAACACCATATATTTT
CDR3 protein: CASSTAGNTIYF

V gene: TRBV7-8
J gene: TRBJ1-1
clone size: few
D gene: TRBD1
CDR3 DNA: TGTGCCAGCAGCTCCCGGACAGGGGGGACTGAAGCTTTCTTT
CDR3 protein: CASSSRTGGTEAFF

V gene: TRBV9
J gene: TRBJ2-5
clone size: NA
D gene: NA
CDR3 DNA: TGTGCCAGCAGCCCTGTTTCCTCTCAAGAGACCCAGTACTTC
CDR3 protein: CASSPVSSQETQYF

V gene: TRBV4-1
J gene: TRBJ1-5
clone size: NA
D gene: NA
CDR3 DNA: TGCGCCAGCAGCCAACACGGACAGAGGAATCAGCCCCAGCATTTT
CDR3 protein: CASSQHGQRNQPQHF

V gene: TRBV2
J gene: TRBJ2-6
clone size: NA
D gene: NA
CDR3 DNA: TGTGCCAGCAGTGAGTATGCTGGGGCCAACGTCCTGACTTTC
CDR3 protein: CASSEYAGANVLTF

V gene: TRBV25-1
J gene: TRBJ2-3
clone size: NA
D gene: TRBD1
CDR3 DNA: TGTGCCAGCAGCAGCCGGGACAGGGGAGTGGATACGCAGTATTTT
CDR3 protein: CASSSRDRGVDTQYF

V gene: TRBV5-3
J gene: TRBJ2-2
clone size: NA
D gene: TRBD2
CDR3 DNA: TGTGCCAGAAGCTTCGGGAGGGGAAGGCAACTAACCGGGGAGCTGTTTTTT
CDR3 protein: CARSFGRGRQLTGELFF

V gene: TRBV6-1
J gene: TRBJ2-7
clone size: NA
D gene: TRBD1
CDR3 DNA: TGTGCCAGCAGTGAACCCGGCAGGGGGTACGAGCAGTACTTC
CDR3 protein: CASSEPGRGYEQYF

V gene: TRBV6-5
J gene: TRBJ1-3
clone size: NA
D gene: NA
CDR3 DNA: TGTGCCACCCGGCGTGGACGGGAGGCAAACACCATATATTTT
CDR3 protein: CATRRGREANTIYF

V gene: TRBV5-6
J gene: TRBJ2-2
clone size: NA
D gene: TRBD1
CDR3 DNA: TGTGCCAGCAGCGACGACAGGGTGTACACCGGGGAGCTGTTTTTT
CDR3 protein: CASSDDRVYTGELFF